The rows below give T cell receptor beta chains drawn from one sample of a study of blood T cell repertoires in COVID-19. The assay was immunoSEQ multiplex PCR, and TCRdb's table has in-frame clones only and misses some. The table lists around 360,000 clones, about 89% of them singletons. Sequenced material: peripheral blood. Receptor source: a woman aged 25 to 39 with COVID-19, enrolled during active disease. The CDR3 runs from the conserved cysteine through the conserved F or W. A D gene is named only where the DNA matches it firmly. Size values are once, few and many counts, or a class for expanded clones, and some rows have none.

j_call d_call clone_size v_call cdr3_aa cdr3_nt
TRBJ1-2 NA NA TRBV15 CATSRGGQDYGYTF TGTGCCACCAGCAGAGGGGGGCAGGACTATGGCTACACCTTC
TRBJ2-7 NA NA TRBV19 CASRSGGGGYEQYF TGTGCCAGCAGAAGTGGTGGGGGCGGATACGAGCAGTACTTC
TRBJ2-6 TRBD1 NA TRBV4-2 CASSHDTGAGANVLTF TGTGCCAGCAGCCACGATACAGGGGCTGGGGCCAACGTCCTGACTTTC
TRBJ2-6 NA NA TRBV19 CASSIYGGAGSSGANVLTF TGTGCCAGTAGTATTTACGGAGGGGCAGGGAGTTCTGGGGCCAACGTCCTGACTTTC
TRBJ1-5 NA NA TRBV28 CASIPSRVPGRQPQHF TGTGCCAGCATTCCTTCGCGGGTCCCGGGGAGGCAGCCCCAGCATTTT
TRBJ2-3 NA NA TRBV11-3 CASSLGGSGTDTQYF TGTGCCAGCAGCTTAGGGGGCTCGGGCACAGATACGCAGTATTTT
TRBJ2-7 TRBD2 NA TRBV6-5 CASSYGGRYEQYF TGTGCCAGCAGTTATGGCGGGAGGTACGAGCAGTACTTC
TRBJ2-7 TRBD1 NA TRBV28 CASRSGGVHEQYF TGTGCCAGCAGGTCAGGGGGCGTCCACGAGCAGTACTTC
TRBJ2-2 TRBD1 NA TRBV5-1 CASSTGTGSNTGELFF TGCGCCAGCAGCACAGGGACAGGTTCGAACACCGGGGAGCTGTTTTTT
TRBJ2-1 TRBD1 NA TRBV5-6 CASSSPGQGAEQFF TGTGCCAGCAGCTCCCCAGGACAGGGGGCCGAGCAGTTCTTC
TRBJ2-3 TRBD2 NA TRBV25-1 CAAQRDLTDTQYF TGTGCAGCCCAGCGGGACCTCACAGATACGCAGTATTTT
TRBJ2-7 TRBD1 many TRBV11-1 CASSDRVGGQYF TGTGCCAGCAGCGACAGGGTTGGCGGGCAGTACTTC
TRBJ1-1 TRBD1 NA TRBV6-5 CASSYALQGWTEAFF TGTGCCAGCAGTTACGCTCTACAGGGGTGGACTGAAGCTTTCTTT
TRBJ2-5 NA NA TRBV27 CASSFGVEGRETQYF TGTGCCAGCAGTTTTGGGGTGGAGGGGAGAGAGACCCAGTACTTC
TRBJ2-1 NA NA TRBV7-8 CASSPGRGLRYNEQFF TGTGCCAGCAGCCCGGGTAGGGGACTCAGATACAATGAGCAGTTCTTC
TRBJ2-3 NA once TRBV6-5 CASSSGQTSTDTQYF TGTGCCAGCAGTTCAGGACAGACTAGCACAGATACGCAGTATTTT
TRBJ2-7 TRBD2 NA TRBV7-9 CASSTTSGVSYEQYF TGTGCCAGCAGCACAACTAGCGGAGTCTCCTACGAGCAGTACTTC
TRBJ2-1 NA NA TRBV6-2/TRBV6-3 CASSYPTGGSYNEQFF TGTGCCAGCAGTTATCCGACAGGTGGCTCCTACAATGAGCAGTTCTTC
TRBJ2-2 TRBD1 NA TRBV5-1 CASSLTPSGQTNTGELFF TGCGCCAGCAGCTTGACCCCGTCGGGACAGACAAACACCGGGGAGCTGTTTTTT
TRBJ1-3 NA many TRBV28 CASRSLGGRNTIYF TGTGCCAGCAGGTCCCTCGGGGGTCGTAACACCATATATTTT
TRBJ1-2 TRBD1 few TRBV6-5 CASSYSTGGYGYTF TGTGCCAGCAGTTACTCGACAGGGGGCTATGGCTACACCTTC
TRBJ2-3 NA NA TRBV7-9 CASSSNPGGLGTDTQYF TGTGCCAGCAGCTCAAACCCAGGGGGGCTCGGCACAGATACGCAGTATTTT
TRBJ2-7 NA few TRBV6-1 CASSYTQAYEQYF TGTGCCAGCAGTTATACACAAGCCTACGAGCAGTACTTC
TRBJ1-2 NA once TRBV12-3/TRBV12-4 CASSLGSNYGYTF TGTGCCAGCAGTTTGGGCAGCAACTATGGCTACACCTTC
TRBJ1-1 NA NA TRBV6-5 CASRVRGGGSEAFF TGTGCCAGCAGGGTCCGGGGCGGGGGGTCTGAAGCTTTCTTT